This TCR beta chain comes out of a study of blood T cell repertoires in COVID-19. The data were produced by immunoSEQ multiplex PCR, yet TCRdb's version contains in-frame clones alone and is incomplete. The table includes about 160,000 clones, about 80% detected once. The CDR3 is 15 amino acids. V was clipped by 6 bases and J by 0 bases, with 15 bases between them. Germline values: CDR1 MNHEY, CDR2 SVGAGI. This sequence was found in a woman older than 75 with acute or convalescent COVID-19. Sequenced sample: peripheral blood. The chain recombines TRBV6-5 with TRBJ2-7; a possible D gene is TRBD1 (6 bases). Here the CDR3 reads CASSLDRIRSYEQYF. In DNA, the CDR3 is TGTGCCAGCAGCTTGGACAGAATTCGCTCCTACGAGCAGTACTTC.